This is a list of T cell receptor beta chains from one sample in a study of Ad26.COV2.S vaccination and SARS-CoV-2 variants. The table came from immunoSEQ multiplex PCR; TCRdb's copy has only in-frame clones and leaves some out. This repertoire shows about 350,000 clones, around nine tenths found once; its top ten account for approximately 5%. The sample here was peripheral blood, taken in a trial of Ad26.COV2.S vaccine versus placebo. The receptors derive from a person between 18 and 65 years old who received the Ad26.COV2.S COVID-19 vaccine or a placebo. Both conserved end residues are part of each CDR3. A D gene is named only where the DNA matches it firmly. Clone size is not always given. Where it is, it says once, few, many or a class for expanded clones.

v_gene	abundance	d_gene	len	j_gene	CDR3nt	CDR3aa
TRBV28	-	TRBD1	15	TRBJ2-1	TGTGCCAGCAGTTTGGGAGGGACAGGGCACAATGAGCAGTTCTTC	CASSLGGTGHNEQFF
TRBV3-1/TRBV3-2	once	-	13	TRBJ2-5	TGTGCCAGCAGCCACCACAACGGGGAGACCCAGTACTTC	CASSHHNGETQYF
TRBV4-1	-	TRBD1	14	TRBJ1-1	TGCGCCAGCAGCCAAACAGGGGGGTACACTGAAGCTTTCTTT	CASSQTGGYTEAFF
TRBV2	-	TRBD1	16	TRBJ1-2	TGTGCCAGCAGTCTCACCGGGACAGGGCCTAACTATGGCTACACCTTC	CASSLTGTGPNYGYTF
TRBV28	-	TRBD2	14	TRBJ2-1	TGTGCCAGCAGTTTTGGACTAGTCGGCATCGGGTGGTTCTTC	CASSFGLVGIGWFF
TRBV18	-	TRBD2	14	TRBJ2-1	TGTGCCAGCTACCCGGGACTAGGAGGGAATGAGCAGTTCTTC	CASYPGLGGNEQFF
TRBV28	-	-	13	TRBJ2-7	TGTGCCAGCAGCCCTCTATTCTCCTACGAGCAGTACTTC	CASSPLFSYEQYF
TRBV19	-	TRBD1	14	TRBJ2-1	TGTGCCAGTAGTATTAGGGGGCAGGACAATGAGCAGTTCTTC	CASSIRGQDNEQFF
TRBV6-1	-	-	15	TRBJ1-2	TGTGCCAGCAGTGATTTGAAGCAGCGTAGCCATGGCTACACCTTC	CASSDLKQRSHGYTF
TRBV6-5	-	-	13	TRBJ1-1	TGTGCCAGCAGTCGAGGCTCCTCCACTGAAGCTTTCTTT	CASSRGSSTEAFF
TRBV11-2	-	-	16	TRBJ2-3	TGTGCCAGCAGCTCGCGCTCGCGGGGTAGCACAGATACGCAGTATTTT	CASSSRSRGSTDTQYF
TRBV28	-	-	14	TRBJ2-7	TGTGCCAGCAGTTTGGGCGGGGAGGTGTACGAGCAGTACTTC	CASSLGGEVYEQYF
TRBV4-2	-	TRBD2	15	TRBJ2-1	TGTGCCAGCAGCCAAGGAACTAGCGGGGGAGGCGAGCAGTTCTTC	CASSQGTSGGGEQFF
TRBV5-1	-	TRBD1	12	TRBJ2-5	TGCGCCAGCCGGACAGGGGGAGAGACCCAGTACTTC	CASRTGGETQYF
TRBV18	-	-	14	TRBJ1-3	TGTGCCAGCTCACCGGGGAGCTCTGGAAACACCATATATTTT	CASSPGSSGNTIYF
TRBV27	-	-	16	TRBJ1-3	TGTGCCAGCAGTTTATTTCAGGGTCTGGCTGGAAACACCATATATTTT	CASSLFQGLAGNTIYF
TRBV19	-	-	15	TRBJ1-5	TGTGCCAGTAGTAGTTCCAGATCCTTCAATCAGCCCCAGCATTTT	CASSSSRSFNQPQHF
TRBV18	-	-	20	TRBJ1-3	TGTGCCAGCTCACCCCTCCCTACATCGCGAGGGCCTCGGTCTGGAAACACCATATATTTT	CASSPLPTSRGPRSGNTIYF
TRBV27	-	TRBD1	16	TRBJ2-5	TGTGCCAGCAGTTTCTCCCGACAGGGGGTTAGGGAGACCCAGTACTTC	CASSFSRQGVRETQYF
TRBV27	-	-	14	TRBJ1-4	TGTGCCAGCAGTTTATGGGGCGGGAATGAAAAACTGTTTTTT	CASSLWGGNEKLFF
TRBV5-4	-	-	14	TRBJ1-1	TGTGCCAGCAGCTTGGGGGTCGTGAACACTGAAGCTTTCTTT	CASSLGVVNTEAFF
TRBV30	-	-	14	TRBJ2-6	TGTGCCTGGAGCCGGAGCTCTGGGGCCAACGTCCTGACTTTC	CAWSRSSGANVLTF
TRBV6-2/TRBV6-3	-	-	13	TRBJ1-2	TGTGCCAGCAGTTACTTCCTGTCGGATGGCTACACCTTC	CASSYFLSDGYTF
TRBV4-1	-	-	12	TRBJ2-7	TGCGCCAGCAGCCAAGATGGTATCGAGCAGTACTTC	CASSQDGIEQYF
TRBV29-1	-	TRBD1	13	TRBJ1-2	TGCAGCGCGTGGACAGGGGCGAGTTATGGCTACACCTTC	CSAWTGASYGYTF
TRBV9	-	-	15	TRBJ2-7	TGTGCCAGCAGCGTAGGAGGGGGGATGTCCTACGAGCAGTACTTC	CASSVGGGMSYEQYF
TRBV25-1	-	TRBD1	14	TRBJ1-1	TGTGCCAGCAGTGGGGACAGGGGGAACACTGAAGCTTTCTTT	CASSGDRGNTEAFF
TRBV18	-	-	16	TRBJ2-1	TGTGCCAGCTCACCACCGACGGGAAGCCTTTACAATGAGCAGTTCTTC	CASSPPTGSLYNEQFF
TRBV6-1	-	-	15	TRBJ2-5	TGTGCCAGCAGTGAAGATCCGGGGGCGGTTGAGACCCAGTACTTC	CASSEDPGAVETQYF
TRBV23-1	-	-	14	TRBJ1-2	TGCGCCAGCAGTCAATCATCACAGGGAGATGGCTACACCTTC	CASSQSSQGDGYTF
TRBV3-1/TRBV3-2	-	TRBD2	18	TRBJ2-3	TGTGCCAGCAGCCAAGGTGGGGCTAGCGGGGCTTACACAGATACGCAGTATTTT	CASSQGGASGAYTDTQYF
TRBV13	-	TRBD1	15	TRBJ2-2	TGTGCCAGCAGCGGGGACAGGGTAGGCACCGGGGAGCTGTTTTTT	CASSGDRVGTGELFF
TRBV7-9	-	TRBD1	16	TRBJ1-5	TGTGCCAGCAGTCGGACCGGGACAGGGGGCCGTCAGCCCCAGCATTTT	CASSRTGTGGRQPQHF
TRBV5-4	once	TRBD1	16	TRBJ1-6	TGTGCCAGCAGCCCAGGGCGGAGGACAGGGAATTCACCCCTCCACTTT	CASSPGRRTGNSPLHF
TRBV3-1/TRBV3-2	-	TRBD2	18	TRBJ2-1	TGTGCCAGCAGCCAAGATCGGACTAGCGGGGGGGCTCATAATGAGCAGTTCTTC	CASSQDRTSGGAHNEQFF
TRBV6-2/TRBV6-3	once	TRBD1	14	TRBJ1-2	TGTGCCAGCAGTTATTCGCGACAGGGGGCGAGCTACACCTTC	CASSYSRQGASYTF
TRBV5-1	once	TRBD1	17	TRBJ1-3	TGCGCCAGCAGCCAAGGGACAGGGGGCTTCGTGCGAAACACCATATATTTT	CASSQGTGGFVRNTIYF
TRBV5-5	-	-	15	TRBJ1-2	TGTGCCAGCAGCTGGGGGTCCGGGGTAGGTGGTGGCTACACCTTC	CASSWGSGVGGGYTF
TRBV4-1	-	-	16	TRBJ2-2	TGCGCCAGCAGCCCGGGACTTTTCGCGAACACCGGGGAGCTGTTTTTT	CASSPGLFANTGELFF
TRBV2	-	TRBD2	15	TRBJ2-1	TGTGCCAGCAGTGAAGCTAGCGGGCCTTACAATGAGCAGTTCTTC	CASSEASGPYNEQFF
TRBV6-5	-	-	14	TRBJ2-5	TGTGCCAGCAGGTCGAGGGCCCGGGGGGAGACCCAGTACTTC	CASRSRARGETQYF
TRBV19	-	TRBD1	16	TRBJ1-5	TGTGCCAGTAGTCCCGCGGGACAGTATAGCAATCAGCCCCAGCATTTT	CASSPAGQYSNQPQHF
TRBV19	-	-	14	TRBJ2-3	TGTGCCAGTAGTATGGGTCAGAGCACAGATACGCAGTATTTT	CASSMGQSTDTQYF
TRBV12-3/TRBV12-4	-	TRBD1	13	TRBJ1-1	TGTGCCAGCAGGGGACAGGGCGACACTGAAGCTTTCTTT	CASRGQGDTEAFF
TRBV28	-	TRBD1	13	TRBJ1-2	TGTGCCAGCAGACGGACAGGGGGCTATGGCTACACCTTC	CASRRTGGYGYTF
TRBV10-3	-	-	15	TRBJ1-3	TGTGCCGCTAGTAACTGGGGGCGCGCTGGAAACACCATATATTTT	CAASNWGRAGNTIYF
TRBV7-9	-	-	15	TRBJ2-5	TGTGCCAGCACCCCCCTCAGGAGCAGCCAAGAGACCCAGTACTTC	CASTPLRSSQETQYF
TRBV5-8	once	-	12	TRBJ2-7	TGTGCCAGCAGCTTGACACTCTACGAGCAGTACTTC	CASSLTLYEQYF
TRBV7-8	-	TRBD1	15	TRBJ2-7	TGTGCCAGCAGCTCATCTCGAGGGACAGAATACGAGCAGTACTTC	CASSSSRGTEYEQYF
TRBV28	-	-	16	TRBJ2-5	TGTGCCAGCAGCAACGGACAGAGGGCGAGGGTAGAGACCCAGTACTTC	CASSNGQRARVETQYF
TRBV29-1	-	-	14	TRBJ2-1	TGCAGCGTTGTACCGGGGATTTCCTACAATGAGCAGTTCTTC	CSVVPGISYNEQFF
TRBV2	once	-	16	TRBJ1-2	TGTGCCAGCAGTGAAGTAGGTGGGGCCGTAGGCTATGGCTACACCTTC	CASSEVGGAVGYGYTF
TRBV7-8	-	-	14	TRBJ1-1	TGTGCCAGCAGCCCAACTAACAGGGAAAAAGAAGCTTTCTTT	CASSPTNREKEAFF
TRBV7-9	-	-	16	TRBJ2-7	TGTGCCAGCAGCTTAAGGGGCGCGGGGGCCTCCTACGAGCAGTACTTC	CASSLRGAGASYEQYF
TRBV5-4	-	-	15	TRBJ1-3	TGTGCCAGCAGCCCGGACCTGAGCTCTGGAAACACCATATATTTT	CASSPDLSSGNTIYF